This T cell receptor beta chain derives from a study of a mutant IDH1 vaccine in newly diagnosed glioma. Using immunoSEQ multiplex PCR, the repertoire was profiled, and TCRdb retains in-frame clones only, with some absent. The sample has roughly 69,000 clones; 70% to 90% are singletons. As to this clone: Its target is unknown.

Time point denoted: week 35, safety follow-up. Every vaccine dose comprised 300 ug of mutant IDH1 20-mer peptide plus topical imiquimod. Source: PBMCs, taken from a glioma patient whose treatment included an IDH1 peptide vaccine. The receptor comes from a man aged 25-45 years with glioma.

The CDR3: CASSPQGNEQFF. CDR3 DNA: TGTGCCAGCTCACCACAGGGTAATGAGCAGTTCTTC. The chain recombines TRBV18 with TRBJ2-1, with no clear D. The CDR3 is made up of 12 amino acids. Germline CDR1 KGHSH, CDR2 LQKENI. The V and J ends lost 1 base and 7 bases respectively, with 5 bases between them.